The 19 T cell receptor beta chains reported below all come from one sample, sequenced in a study of cytomegalovirus exposure and HLA in healthy donors. Primers: 60 Vbeta forward and 13 Jbeta reverse. Clones were sequenced by immunoSEQ multiplex PCR, and TCRdb holds only the in-frame ones, with some missing. In the table there are fewer than 95,000 clones, roughly four fifths of which are singletons. The specimen was PBMCs. Every receptor here comes from a man between 25 and 39 years old in good health and CMV-seronegative.

The table lists this clone with a few counts. The rearrangement links TRBV7-2 to TRBJ1-1; 7 bases align to TRBD1. This CDR3 spans 13 amino acids. The germline gives CDR1 SGHTA, CDR2 FQGNSA. The trim removed 5 bases at V and 5 bases at J, leaving 5 bases unmatched. The chain's CDR3 is CASSPQGRTEAFF. The CDR3 DNA sequence: TGTGCCAGCAGCCCACAGGGGAGGACTGAAGCTTTCTTT.

The chain joins TRBV7-9 to TRBJ1-4, with a possible D match to TRBD1 (6 bases). This CDR3 region has 15 residues. The V end was cut by 5 bases, the J end by 0 bases, with 10 bases between. Germline V gene data show CDR1 as SEHNR and CDR2 as FQNEAQ (reference sequence). The CDR3 sequence: CASSPGQTTNEKLFF. CDR3 sequence (DNA): TGTGCCAGCAGCCCTGGACAGACAACTAATGAAAAACTGTTTTTT. Full variable domain (outside the CDR3, taken from reference TRBV7-9 and TRBJ1-4): DTGVSQNPRHKITKRGQNVTFRCDPISEHNRLYWYRQTLGQGPEFLTYFQNEAQLEKSRLLSDRFSAERPKGSFSTLEIQRTEQGDSAMYLCASSPGQTTNEKLFFGSGTQLSVL.

The chain combines TRBV2 with TRBJ2-7; TRBD1 aligns across 9 bases. J was trimmed by 1 base and V by 7 bases; bases with no gene match: 8. CDR1 is SNHLY, CDR2 FYNNEI, per germline. CDR3 size: 15 residues. DNA for the CDR3: TGTGCCAGCAACTCGGGGACAGGGAAATCCTACGAGCAGTACTTC. Amino acids: CASNSGTGKSYEQYF.

The chain carries TRBV11-2 and TRBJ1-5, with a weak D call TRBD1 (6 bases). Germline-derived CDR1 and CDR2 are SGHAT and FQNNGV. Trimming left V 1 base short and J 2 bases short, with 9 bases between. The CDR3 sequence is 15 residues long. CDR3 sequence (DNA): TGTGCCAGCAGCTTAGCGGGACAAGGCAATCAGCCCCAGCATTTT. Residues: CASSLAGQGNQPQHF.

This chain joins TRBV11-2 and TRBJ2-7, with TRBD1 matching 10 bases. Trimming cost V 4 bases and J 4 bases; bases outside gene matches: 4. Germline loops: CDR1 SGHAT, CDR2 FQNNGV. The CDR3 consists of 14 residues. CDR3 amino acids: CASSSWDRGYEQYV. CDR3 in DNA: TGTGCCAGCAGCTCATGGGACAGGGGTTACGAGCAGTACGTC.

This sequence joins TRBV14 and TRBJ2-1; D might be TRBD2 (5 bases). The CDR3 runs 16 residues. Trimming took off 4 bases at V and 4 bases at J, with 17 bases between the two ends. Germline V CDR1 and CDR2: SGHDN, FVKESK. The CDR3 DNA follows: TGTGCCAGCAGCCCCCCGGGCAGCCGGGATTACAATGAGCAGTTCTTC. Translation gives CASSPPGSRDYNEQFF.

The chain carries TRBV5-1 and TRBJ2-3, with 8 bases matching TRBD2. The V gene's germline CDR1 is SGHRS and CDR2 YFSETQ. The J segment lost 6 bases and the V segment lost 0 bases, leaving 9 bases of the junction unmatched. This CDR3 has 16 amino acids. CDR3 DNA: TGCGCCAGCAGCTTGGAGGCGGGAGGTGGCTGGGATACGCAGTATTTT. Protein sequence: CASSLEAGGGWDTQYF.

V usage is TRBV5-1 and J usage is TRBJ2-5; 8 bases map to TRBD2. TRBJ2-7 matches the DNA end more closely, so the J call is doubtful. There are 14 residues in the CDR3. Germline values: CDR1 SGHRS, CDR2 YFSETQ. The CDR3 nucleotides are TGCGCCAGCAGCCCCGCGGGGGGAACCTACGAGCAGTACTTC. Protein product: CASSPAGGTYEQYF.

This chain links TRBV18 with TRBJ1-1; TRBD1 might be the D (5 bases). In germline, CDR1 is KGHSH, CDR2 LQKENI. The CDR3 runs 15 residues. Deletions cut 1 base from V and 7 bases from J, with 16 bases between. Written as DNA, the CDR3 is TGTGCCAGCTCACCACTTTCGAGTCTGACAGTTGAAGCTTTCTTT. Its protein is CASSPLSSLTVEAFF.

The rearrangement links TRBV19 to TRBJ1-2; 7 nucleotides match TRBD1. Trimming removed 6 bases from V and 4 bases from J; junction bases left unmatched: 8. Germline V CDR1 and CDR2: LNHDA, SQIVND (reference sequence). The CDR3 length is 14 residues. CDR3 region: CASSLLRDSYGYTF. For the CDR3, the DNA is TGTGCCAGTAGCCTACTCAGGGACAGCTATGGCTACACCTTC.

The table lists this clone with a few counts. V usage is TRBV6-1 and J usage is TRBJ1-5; D might be TRBD1 (6 bases). V was shortened by 4 bases and J by 6 bases, with 13 bases between the two germline ends. Germline values: CDR1 MNHNS, CDR2 SASEGT. This CDR3 comprises 14 residues. CDR3 in DNA: TGTGCCAGCAGTGTTGGGACATTCACTCAGCCCCAGCATTTT. Residues: CASSVGTFTQPQHF.

The J gene is TRBJ1-2, the V gene TRBV6-4; D perhaps matches TRBD1 (6 bases). V was pared by 3 bases and J by 4 bases, with 12 bases between. Germline CDR1 and CDR2: MRHNA and SNTAGT. The CDR3 runs 14 residues. The CDR3 loop reads CASSEGQGPYGYTF. CDR3 nucleotides: TGTGCCAGCAGTGAGGGGCAGGGGCCCTATGGCTACACCTTC.

The rearrangement links TRBV2 to TRBJ1-1, with 8 bases matching TRBD1. Germline lookup yields CDR1 SNHLY and CDR2 FYNNEI. V lost 10 bases to trimming and J lost 6 bases; unmatched junction nucleotides: 7. There are 12 residues in the CDR3. CDR3 sequence (DNA): TGTGCCATCTGGACAGGGAGGGCTGAAGCTTTCTTT. Translating it yields CAIWTGRAEAFF.

The chain uses TRBV19 and TRBJ2-1, with 8 nucleotides matching TRBD2. J was trimmed by 2 bases and V by 2 bases; bases with no gene match: 2. CDR3 length equals 15 residues. Germline lookup yields CDR1 LNHDA and CDR2 SQIVND (reference sequence). As DNA, the CDR3 is TGTGCCAGTAGTATATCCGGGGGGGCCTACAATGAGCAGTTCTTC. It is translated as CASSISGGAYNEQFF.

The gene calls are TRBV4-2 and TRBJ2-3; D perhaps matches TRBD2 (6 bases). Germline V gene lookup returns CDR1 LGHNA and CDR2 YNFKEQ. CDR3 length: 16 amino acids. V was cut by 1 base and J by 4 bases, with 15 bases left in between. This chain's CDR3 is CASSQANSGGSDTQYF. In DNA form, the CDR3 reads TGTGCCAGCAGCCAAGCGAATTCCGGAGGGTCAGATACGCAGTATTTT.

The chain combines TRBV6-5 with TRBJ1-1; 8 positions agree with TRBD1. V lost 4 bases, J lost 1 base, and 2 bases stayed unmatched. The CDR3 is made up of 14 amino acids. Looked up from germline, CDR1 is MNHEY and CDR2 is SVGAGI. The CDR3 DNA follows: TGTGCCAGCAGTTCCGGGACAGGGAACACTGAAGCTTTCTTT. It encodes CASSSGTGNTEAFF.

The J gene is TRBJ1-1, the V gene TRBV27, with unresolved D. Germline CDR1 is MNHEY and CDR2 is SMNVEV (reference sequence). The CDR3 length is 13 residues. Trimming stripped 3 bases from V and 1 base from J, with 6 bases between. CDR3 residues: CASSLKRNTEAFF. Here the CDR3 DNA reads TGTGCCAGCAGTTTGAAGAGGAACACTGAAGCTTTCTTT.

The chain has TRBV5-6 and TRBJ1-5; possibly TRBD1 for D (5 bases). This CDR3 is built from 12 residues. V gave up 0 bases and J gave up 11 bases, with 9 bases separating them. Germline values: CDR1 SGHDT, CDR2 YYEEEE. The CDR3 DNA sequence: TGTGCCAGCAGCTTGGGGGGCAGGACCCAGCATTTT. Its translation: CASSLGGRTQHF. Filled out from reference TRBV5-6 and TRBJ1-5, the complete variable domain reads DAGVTQSPTHLIKTRGQQVTLRCSPKSGHDTVSWYQQALGQGPQFIFQYYEEEERQRGNFPDRFSGHQFPNYSSELNVNALLLGDSALYLCASSLGGRTQHFGDGTRLSIL.

Details on this clone: One junction end does not reproduce the germline sequence, and a read error may be involved. This sequence joins TRBV7-9 and TRBJ1-1; 9 nucleotides align to TRBD1. The CDR3 is 14 residues long. Per germline, CDR1 SEHNR and CDR2 FQNEAQ (reference sequence). CDR3 region: CSSSARQGDTEAFF. The CDR3 nucleotides are TGTTCCAGCAGCGCCCGACAGGGGGACACTGAAGCTTTCTTT.